These 15 T cell receptor beta chains were sequenced from one sample in a study of T-cell reconstitution after alpha-beta-depleted transplantation in children. Unique molecular identifiers were incorporated during preparation of the TCRbeta library. From the PCR reads, TCRdb called clonotypes with MiXCR, one entry per CDR3 protein. This sample has about 540,000 distinct CDR3 sequences, with roughly 18% found just once. The sequenced sample was PBMCs from the stem cell graft donor, obtained from the stem cell graft. All receptors derive from a human donor who donated a stem cell graft to a child with acute lymphoblastic leukemia.

The V gene is TRBV2, the J gene TRBJ2-7; D not certain. Trimming cost V 0 bases and J 2 bases, with 8 bases left between them. Germline CDR1 and CDR2: SNHLY and FYNNEI. CDR3 length: 14 amino acids. The CDR3 region has the DNA TGTGCCAGCAGTGAAGCGAACGAAGCCTACGAGCAGTACTTC. Translating gives CASSEANEAYEQYF.

This clonotype was counted a few times. This chain joins TRBV10-3 and TRBJ1-5, with TRBD1 identical over 7 bases. The CDR3 loop spans 18 amino acids. Trimming took 2 bases from V and 2 from J; bases not matched to a gene: 12. The germline CDR1 and CDR2 sequences are ENHRY and SYGVKD. In DNA form, the CDR3 reads TGTGCCATCAGTGAGAACGTTGGCGGGACAGATGGCAATCAGCCCCAGCATTTT. This codes for CAISENVGGTDGNQPQHF.

This clonotype appeared a few times. The chain recombines TRBV10-3 with TRBJ2-7; TRBD2 is a possible D gene (5 bases). Germline V gene lookup returns CDR1 ENHRY and CDR2 SYGVKD. V was clipped by 2 bases and J by 2 bases, with 13 bases between them. The CDR3 loop spans 15 amino acids. CDR3 sequence reads: CAISEGAVKTYEQYF. Here the CDR3 DNA reads TGTGCCATCAGTGAGGGAGCGGTAAAAACCTACGAGCAGTACTTC.

V usage is TRBV28 and J usage is TRBJ2-1; TRBD1 agrees at 9 bases. J was trimmed by 1 base and V by 5 bases; bases with no gene match: 18. The CDR3 has 20 residues. Germline-derived CDR1 and CDR2 are MDHEN and SYDVKM. CDR3 in DNA: TGTGCCAGCAGTCCGATTCGACAGGGGGGGATCGAAGTTTCCTACAATGAGCAGTTCTTC. Residues: CASSPIRQGGIEVSYNEQFF.

The sample holds a few counts of this clonotype. The chain couples TRBV5-1 to TRBJ2-7, with TRBD2 identical over 10 bases. Germline values: CDR1 SGHRS, CDR2 YFSETQ. This CDR3 comprises 15 residues. The trim removed 4 bases at V and 3 bases at J, leaving 7 bases unmatched. The CDR3 protein is CASSPWTSGLYEQYF. CDR3 bases: TGCGCCAGCAGCCCTTGGACTAGCGGACTCTACGAGCAGTACTTC.

The V call is TRBV29-1, the J call TRBJ1-1; D remains unclear. Deletions cut 4 bases from V and 3 bases from J, with 6 bases between. This CDR3 has 11 amino acids. Germline CDR1 reads SQVTM; CDR2 reads ANQGSEA. CDR3 bases: TGCAGCGTTGGCGAGGACACTGAAGCTTTCTTT. This gives the protein CSVGEDTEAFF.

This clonotype was found once. The chain joins TRBV14 to TRBJ1-3; D remains unclear. The CDR3 runs 18 residues. Germline V gives CDR1 SGHDN, CDR2 FVKESK. Trimming pared 0 bases from V and 0 bases from J, leaving 15 bases between. The CDR3 nucleotides read TGTGCCAGCAGCCAAGAAGGCCCCTGGAGTGGCTCTGGAAACACCATATATTTT. Its translation: CASSQEGPWSGSGNTIYF.

The chain employs TRBV9 and TRBJ1-1; D is perhaps TRBD1 (6 bases). The CDR3 length is 15 residues. V dropped 4 bases and J dropped 5 bases, with 18 bases sitting between them. Germline-derived CDR1 and CDR2 are SGDLS and YYNGEE. CDR3 region: CASSPEVGGRTEAFF. The CDR3, as DNA: TGTGCCAGCAGCCCAGAGGTCGGGGGGCGGACTGAAGCTTTCTTT.

The chain couples TRBV29-1 to TRBJ2-2; 8 positions match TRBD2. From germline, CDR1 is SQVTM and CDR2 ANQGSEA. V shed 5 bases and J 5 bases; nucleotides not matched to a gene: 7. The CDR3 contains 14 residues. The CDR3 sequence: CSVSQRERTGELFF. In DNA, the CDR3 is TGCAGCGTTTCTCAGCGGGAGAGGACCGGGGAGCTGTTTTTT.

This clonotype was seen more than once but under ten times. The chain is built from TRBV29-1 and TRBJ2-7; D is ambiguous. Germline loops: CDR1 SQVTM, CDR2 ANQGSEA. Trimming removed 6 bases at V and 3 bases at J, with 15 bases between. The CDR3 is 13 residues long. The CDR3 is CSVRKVTVYEQYF. DNA for the CDR3: TGCAGCGTCCGGAAGGTAACAGTCTACGAGCAGTACTTC.

This clonotype was seen a few times. V and J are TRBV20-1 and TRBJ2-7, with D possibly TRBD2 on 5 matching bases. Between the trimmed V and J ends, which lost 5 bases and 4 bases, there was a span of 18 bases. The CDR3 is 14 residues long. In germline, CDR1 is DFQATT, CDR2 SNEGSKA (reference sequence). CDR3 bases: TGCAGTGCTCCACTCGGGCCGACTATGTACGAGCAGTACTTC. This sequence encodes CSAPLGPTMYEQYF.

This clonotype was seen more than once but under ten times. The gene calls are TRBV4-1 and TRBJ2-7, with 7 bases aligning to TRBD2. With V trimmed by 0 bases and J by 1 base, 9 bases remained unmatched. The CDR3 length is 17 residues. Germline CDR1 reads MGHRA; CDR2 reads YSYEKL. The CDR3 region is CASSQDRKAGESYEQYF. The CDR3 region has the DNA TGCGCCAGCAGCCAAGACCGTAAGGCGGGAGAGTCCTACGAGCAGTACTTC.

This clonotype has a handful of counts. The rearrangement links TRBV20-1 to TRBJ2-7; D gene unclear. Trimming took off 1 base at V and 2 bases at J, with 15 bases between the two ends. The CDR3 runs 15 residues. CDR1 is DFQATT, CDR2 SNEGSKA, per germline (reference sequence). The CDR3 DNA sequence: TGCAGTGCTAGAGGGGCTCGATCTATCACCTACGAGCAGTACTTC. It yields the protein CSARGARSITYEQYF.

This clonotype was seen a handful of times. This chain links TRBV5-1 with TRBJ2-7; TRBD1 might be the D (6 bases). Trimming took 4 bases from V and 1 from J, leaving 12 bases between them. From germline, CDR1 is SGHRS and CDR2 YFSETQ. The CDR3 is 14 amino acids. This CDR3 reads CASSVQTGSYEQYF. The CDR3 coding sequence is TGCGCCAGCAGCGTACAAACAGGGTCCTACGAGCAGTACTTC.

The gene calls are TRBV7-9 and TRBJ2-2; perhaps TRBD2 as D (5 bases). The CDR3 has 15 residues. Per the germline V gene, CDR1 is SEHNR and CDR2 is FQNEAQ (reference sequence). V was clipped by 1 base and J by 7 bases, with 13 bases between them. DNA of the CDR3: TGTGCCAGCAGCTTAGTGGACTCAGCGAGCGGGGAGCTGTTTTTT. Protein product: CASSLVDSASGELFF.